The next 18 T cell receptor beta chains were all read from a single sample in a study of T cells in Graves' hyperthyroidism and ophthalmopathy. Authors of the study amplified TCR beta CDR3 regions from RNA transcripts. In the first-round RT-PCR of the TCR CDR3, the HTBI primer set was used. TCRdb independently ran MiXCR on the multiplex PCR reads; one entry per CDR3 protein. Of approximately 610,000 distinct CDR3 sequences in the sample, roughly 14% were seen once. Sequenced: blood. Source of these receptors: a woman aged 40 to 55 with Graves' ophthalmopathy.

This chain uses TRBV6-1 with TRBJ1-5; the D gene is possibly TRBD1 (5 bases). In germline, CDR1 is MNHNS, CDR2 SASEGT. There are 15 residues in the CDR3. V was pared by 3 bases and J by 4 bases, with 13 bases between. The CDR3 DNA reads as TGTGCCAGCAGTGAGCTCCCCGGGACTAATCAGCCCCAGCATTTT. Encoded protein: CASSELPGTNQPQHF.

This clonotype was detected many times. The chain couples TRBV12-3 or TRBV12-4 to TRBJ1-1, with D perhaps matching TRBD1 (6 bases). CDR3 length: 13 amino acids. The V end was cut by 6 bases, the J end by 1 base, with 9 bases between. The CDR3 reads CASRKQGNTEAFF. In nucleotides, the CDR3 is TGTGCCAGCAGGAAACAGGGGAACACTGAAGCTTTCTTT.

V usage is TRBV7-9 and J usage is TRBJ2-7; tentative D call: TRBD1 (6 bases). Germline V gene lookup returns CDR1 SEHNR and CDR2 FQNEAQ (reference sequence). The CDR3 is made up of 14 amino acids. Between the trimmed V and J ends, which lost 5 bases and 5 bases, there was a span of 16 bases. The CDR3 spells CASSTGAGVHEQYF. CDR3 DNA: TGTGCCAGCAGCACTGGGGCAGGGGTCCACGAGCAGTACTTC.

J is TRBJ2-7 and V is TRBV4-1; D is unclear. V was clipped by 5 bases and J by 5 bases, with 13 bases between them. The CDR3 is 13 residues long. Germline-derived CDR1 and CDR2 are MGHRA and YSYEKL. The CDR3 protein is CASSSYNNDEQYF. The CDR3 coding sequence is TGCGCCAGCAGCTCCTACAATAACGACGAGCAGTACTTC.

In its sample, this clonotype was seen many times. V gene TRBV7-8 combines with J gene TRBJ2-1; 7 positions agree with TRBD2. V trimming: 2 bases; J trimming: 6 bases; junction bases outside the gene matches: 13. This CDR3 spans 17 amino acids. Germline V gene lookup returns CDR1 SGHVS and CDR2 FQNEAQ. CDR3 DNA: TGTGCCAGCAGCTTATACGGCGCCGAGGCGGGAGTCAATGAGCAGTTCTTC. It yields the protein CASSLYGAEAGVNEQFF.

This sequence joins TRBV4-1 and TRBJ2-7, with D possibly TRBD1 on 7 matching bases. The V gene's germline CDR1 is MGHRA and CDR2 YSYEKL. Trimming took off 1 base at V and 6 bases at J, with 13 bases between the two ends. The CDR3 is 14 amino acids. In DNA, the CDR3 is TGCGCCAGCAGCCAAGTACAGGGGAGGCTCGAGCAGTACTTC. Translation gives CASSQVQGRLEQYF.

This clonotype was detected many times. V is TRBV19 and J is TRBJ2-7; D is perhaps TRBD1 (6 bases). Per germline, CDR1 LNHDA and CDR2 SQIVND (reference sequence). V was pared by 5 bases and J by 2 bases, with 13 bases between. CDR3 length: 14 residues. The CDR3 nucleotides are TGTGCCAGTAGTTTTCGACAGGCACCCTACGAGCAGTACTTC. It translates to CASSFRQAPYEQYF.

This clonotype came up many times. V is TRBV24-1 and J is TRBJ2-7, with D perhaps matching TRBD1 or TRBD2 (7 bases each). This CDR3 is 15 amino acids long. The V end lost 3 bases, the J end lost 4 bases, and 15 bases lay between the germline ends. The germline gives CDR1 KGHDR, CDR2 SFDVKD. In DNA form, the CDR3 reads TGTGCCACCAGTGATCCTGGGGAGGGGGCTTACGAGCAGTACTTC. Protein sequence: CATSDPGEGAYEQYF.

The sample holds many counts of this clonotype. The chain is built from TRBV20-1 and TRBJ2-5; TRBD2 agrees at 10 bases. This CDR3 comprises 17 residues. Germline V lookup: CDR1 DFQATT, CDR2 SNEGSKA (reference sequence). V was clipped by 0 bases and J by 5 bases; unmatched bases: 12. CDR3 in DNA: TGCAGTGCTAGAGATTCGTCTAGCGGGAGTGTGGGGGAGACCCAGTACTTC. Protein sequence: CSARDSSSGSVGETQYF.

This clonotype was counted at least ten times. In nucleotides, the CDR3 is TGTGCCAGCAGCTTAGGGCACAGGGGGATCGGGGAGCTGTTTTTT. Its protein product is CASSLGHRGIGELFF. The chain recombines TRBV7-2 with TRBJ2-2; the match to TRBD1 covers 8 bases. The germline CDR1 and CDR2 sequences are SGHTA and FQGNSA. V was clipped by 1 base and J by 7 bases; unmatched bases: 5. The CDR3 consists of 15 residues.

This clonotype occurred many times. V usage is TRBV11-2 and J usage is TRBJ2-2, with a possible D match to TRBD1 (6 bases). The CDR3 runs 14 residues. Germline CDR1 and CDR2: SGHAT and FQNNGV. The V end lost 3 bases, the J end lost 3 bases, and 8 bases lay between the germline ends. CDR3 loop: CASSLDRHTGELFF. In DNA, the CDR3 is TGTGCCAGCAGCTTGGACAGACACACCGGGGAGCTGTTTTTT.

This clonotype appeared many times. The chain employs TRBV11-2 and TRBJ2-7, with 9 positions matching TRBD2. Germline lookup yields CDR1 SGHAT and CDR2 FQNNGV. Germline trimming cut 1 base from V and 4 bases from J; bases unmatched to any gene: 5. This CDR3 is built from 15 residues. The DNA of the CDR3 is TGTGCCAGCAGCTTAGGGGCGGGAGGGCCTTACGAGCAGTACTTC. This codes for CASSLGAGGPYEQYF.

This clonotype has a count of ten or more. The V and J genes are TRBV7-8 and TRBJ2-7; D gene uncertain. The CDR3 is 12 amino acids. Per germline, CDR1 SGHVS and CDR2 FQNEAQ. The V end was cut by 4 bases, the J end by 7 bases, with 11 bases between. In DNA form, the CDR3 reads TGTGCCAGCAGCTCCCTAGTGGTTGAGCAGTACTTC. Its translation: CASSSLVVEQYF.

This clonotype appeared many times. The CDR3 reads CASSPEPMPYEQYF. The CDR3 DNA follows: TGTGCCAGCAGCCCCGAACCCATGCCCTACGAGCAGTACTTC. The chain joins TRBV28 to TRBJ2-7, with D unresolved. This CDR3 has 14 residues. Trimming took 6 bases from V and 2 from J, leaving 14 bases between them. Germline V CDR1 and CDR2: MDHEN, SYDVKM.

As for this clonotype: One end of the junction is discordant with germline, which a read error may explain. The chain couples TRBV11-1 to TRBJ2-2, with TRBD2 matching 12 bases. Per the germline V gene, CDR1 is SGHAT and CDR2 is FQDESV (reference sequence). The CDR3 loop spans 18 amino acids. The CDR3 sequence is CASSLAPSGRADTGGLFF. CDR3 in DNA: TGTGCCAGCAGCTTAGCTCCTAGCGGGAGGGCCGACACCGGGGGGCTGTTTTTT. Variable domain in full (rest from reference TRBV11-1 and TRBJ2-2): EAEVAQSPRYKITEKSQAVAFWCDPISGHATLYWYRQILGQGPELLVQFQDESVVDDSQLPKDRFSAERLKGVDSTLKIQPAELGDSAMYLCASSLAPSGRADTGGLFFGEGSRLTVL.

This clonotype was counted at least ten times. The chain combines TRBV2 with TRBJ2-3, with TRBD1 matching over 10 bases. This CDR3 is built from 14 residues. Per the germline V gene, CDR1 is SNHLY and CDR2 is FYNNEI. V lost 6 bases and J lost 1; bases outside the gene matches: 1. CDR3 sequence reads: CASRGTGGTDTQYF. The CDR3 nucleotides are TGTGCCAGCAGGGGGACAGGGGGCACAGATACGCAGTATTTT.

This clonotype was detected ten times or more. The gene calls are TRBV12-3 or TRBV12-4 and TRBJ1-1; no clear D gene. The CDR3 is 13 residues long. V was trimmed by 3 bases and J by 0 bases, leaving 5 bases between them. The CDR3 is CASSLALNTEAFF. DNA of the CDR3: TGTGCCAGCAGTTTGGCTCTGAACACTGAAGCTTTCTTT.

Ten or more counts support this clonotype. The genes are TRBV19 and TRBJ2-7; D is undetermined. The germline gives CDR1 LNHDA, CDR2 SQIVND (reference sequence). This CDR3 has 13 residues. V was trimmed by 5 bases and J by 3 bases, leaving 11 bases between them. CDR3 sequence (DNA): TGTGCCAGTAGTCCCTCGACCCTCTACGAGCAGTACTTC. Amino acids: CASSPSTLYEQYF.